Described below is a single T cell receptor beta chain sequence and its context. It lacks a known antigen. Base-call qualities are not available, and no considerably larger clone is one nucleotide away. The data were obtained in a study of vaccination and CD4 T cells after COVID-19 (dated by TCRdb to between 2020 and 2023). Study-wide context: Convalescent patients had a positive SARS-CoV-2 result on nasal swab PCR, and of these patients, fewer than ten had mild disease and one had severe disease. The spike-specific CD4+ TCR repertoire was compared before and after mRNA vaccination in about nine COVID-19 convalescent patients and a handful of infection-naive healthy vaccine recipients. Six males and four females were included in the convalescent cohort, with two Hispanic individuals, seven Caucasians, two Asians and one multiracial person represented. Culture stimuli were overlapping spike peptide pools from SARS-CoV-2 and from the common cold coronaviruses HCoV-NL63, HCoV-OC43 and HCoV-229E. Each participant got two doses of either the Pfizer-BioNTech BNT162b2 vaccine (n=8) or the Moderna mRNA-1273 vaccine (n=2). Post-COVID blood samples were collected from convalescent patients a median of about 92 days after diagnosis, with a range of roughly 30 to 170 days. The time from the second vaccine dose to post-vaccine blood sampling had a median of roughly 72 days and ranged from roughly 13 to 241 days. Control cultures used a CEFX viral epitope pool as positive control, an HIV-1 Nef peptide pool as negative control, or no peptide. Results the study describes overall, beyond this receptor: In convalescent patients, nearly all vaccine-specific clones (304 of 307) were found to be mono-reactive for SARS-CoV-2 spike rather than cross-reactive with common cold coronaviruses. The median count of SARS-CoV-2-reactive clonotypes went up from about 23 after infection to some 38 after vaccination, although the change was not significant. In convalescent patients, a median roughly 88% of post-vaccine SARS-CoV-2-reactive clones were detected only after vaccination, suggesting vaccine-specific priming. The number of convalescent patients in the study was relatively small, and the study did not examine early timepoints following natural infection.

The sample's treatment or condition label, decoded: roughly 10-day PBMC culture with coronavirus spike peptide pools or control peptides (ViraFEST assay). The ViraFEST assay, used in the study, expanded antigen-specific T cells with peptide pools and then identified the expanded clonotypes through TCR sequencing. The positive SARS-CoV-2 PCR tests of the convalescent patients were dated from March to December 2020, before the Alpha, Beta and Delta variants emerged in the United States. Each well held two million PBMCs cultured with about 9.8 ug/ml peptide pools in IMDM containing approximately 4.8% human AB serum and around 10 IU/ml IL-2. Half of the culture medium was replaced with fresh IL-2-containing medium on days 3 and 7. After around 11 days of culture, CD4+ T cells were isolated by negative selection with the EasySep CD4+ T cell isolation kit. Ficoll-Paque Plus gradient centrifugation was used to isolate PBMCs from whole blood, and the isolated PBMCs were then either used fresh or cryopreserved at -140C. In general, triplicate wells were set up for every culture condition.

Library method: PCR. DNA from cultured CD4+ T cells underwent TCR sequencing with the Oncomine TCR Beta short-read assay at the Johns Hopkins FTIC core. The QIAamp micro DNA kit was used to extract genomic DNA from the cultured CD4+ T cells. Oncomine TCR Beta libraries made from cultured CD4+ T cells were pooled using unique dual indexes and sequenced on an Illumina iSeq 100. As for the original processing: Non-productive sequences were filtered out, and CDR3s that did not start with C, did not end with F or W, or were shorter than 7 amino acids were discarded. The MANAFEST web application identified antigen-specific clonotypes by comparing peptide-stimulated wells against reference wells and other culture wells. An FDR below 0.05, an odds ratio above 5, and a productive frequency above 0.1% in at least two of three replicate wells were required for clones to be considered positive. Clonotypes that were significantly expanded in both SARS-CoV-2 spike wells and at least one common cold coronavirus spike condition were defined as cross-reactive. Levenshtein distances (stringdist) and unrooted phylogenetic trees (ape) in R version 3.6.1 were used to assess CDR3 homology. Using fastp trimming at Q25 and MiXCR clonotype assembly, TCRdb reanalyzed the public sequencing data and kept in-frame beta chains. Duplicate CDR3 protein sequences are folded into a single record with the most common DNA and genes. TCRdb assigned the V and J calls; the authors' analysis was not used. The sample records about 16,000 distinct CDR3 sequences, about 40% of which are singletons. The ten largest account for 3.7% of the sample.

This clonotype originated in a human donor who had recovered from COVID-19. Material: CD4+ T cells from blood, cultured in vitro.

The encoded CDR3 is CASSSTGDTQYF. The bases read TGTGCCAGCAGTTCGACAGGAGATACGCAGTATTTT. The rearranged chain carries TRBV6-5 and TRBJ2-3, with TRBD1 as a weak D call on 6 bases. Including the terminal cysteine and phenylalanine, the CDR3 comprises 12 residues. Left in the record is the CDR3 DNA by itself, 36 bases read in frame from the first base. Deletion took 4 bases off V and 5 bases off J, with a span of 7 bases between the germline ends. CDR1 and CDR2 were assigned from the germline V gene as MNHEY and SVGAGI.